This T cell receptor (beta chain) was sequenced during a study of T-cell memory formation after mild COVID-19. Whole-study results and caveats: Some responding clones appeared in pre-infection memory, suggesting cross-reactive memory joined. Contracting clones, day 15 to 85, had balanced CD4/CD8, and later expanders favored CD4+.

Deletions cut 5 bases from V and 7 bases from J, with 5 bases between. This CDR3 spans 11 amino acids. Germline assignment: CDR1 SSHAT and CDR2 FNYEAQ (reference sequence). This clonotype was detected only a few times. Its antigen is undetermined. 5'RACE, which relied on constant-segment primers, yielded TCR alpha and TCR beta cDNA libraries carrying sample barcodes and UMIs. TCRdb reanalysed the 5' RACE reads using MiXCR and keeps one entry per CDR3 protein. This sample has roughly 280,000 distinct CDR3 sequences, with about a sixth found just once. J is TRBJ2-2 and V is TRBV7-7; D unclear. The sample consisted of PBMCs or a T cell subset sorted from them (not recorded which). The sequence was collected from a man younger than 30 who had mild COVID-19 (a few samples of this study predate the infection). Cell type and time point are not known. The CDR3 nucleotides read TGTGCCAGCAGCATAAGCGGGGAGCTGTTTTTT. Its protein is CASSISGELFF.